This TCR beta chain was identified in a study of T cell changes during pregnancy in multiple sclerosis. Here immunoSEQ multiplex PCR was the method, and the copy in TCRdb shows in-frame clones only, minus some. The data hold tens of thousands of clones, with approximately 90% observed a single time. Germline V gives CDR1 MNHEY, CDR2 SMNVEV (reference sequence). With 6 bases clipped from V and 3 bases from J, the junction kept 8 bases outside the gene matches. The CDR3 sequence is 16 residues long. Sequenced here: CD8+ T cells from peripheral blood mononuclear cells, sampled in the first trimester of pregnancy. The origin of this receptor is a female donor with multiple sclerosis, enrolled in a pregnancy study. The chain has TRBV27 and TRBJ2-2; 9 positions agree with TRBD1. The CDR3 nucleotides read TGTGCCAGCAGATCACAGGGGGCGTTAGACACCGGGGAGCTGTTTTTT. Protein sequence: CASRSQGALDTGELFF.